The next 17 T cell receptor beta chains were all read from a single sample in a study of Ad26.COV2.S vaccination and SARS-CoV-2 variants. The treatment was: roughly 19 received Ad26.COV2.S at low or high dose, single or two shots; about 5 received placebo; per-sample allocation not given. Material that was analyzed had been drawn on day 63 after the first vaccine or placebo injection. Sequencing was performed with immunoSEQ multiplex PCR; in TCRdb, only in-frame clones are kept and a portion is missing. The table has roughly 320,000 clones, roughly 87% seen once. This specimen was peripheral blood, taken in a trial of Ad26.COV2.S vaccine versus placebo. The receptors derive from a person between 18 and 65 years old who received the Ad26.COV2.S COVID-19 vaccine or a placebo.

For the CDR3, the DNA is TGTGCCAGCAGCGCGGAGGGGACGGGGAACACTGAAGCTTTCTTT. Its translation: CASSAEGTGNTEAFF. J is TRBJ1-1 and V is TRBV11-3, with D possibly matching TRBD1 (5 bases). V was clipped by 5 bases and J by 1 base, with 14 bases between them. This CDR3 contains 15 residues. The germline gives CDR1 SGHNT, CDR2 YENEEA.

V gene TRBV6-1 combines with J gene TRBJ2-3, with 8 bases identical to TRBD2. V lost 2 bases, J lost 4 bases, and 20 bases stayed unmatched. This CDR3 is 20 amino acids long. Germline V gene sequence: CDR1 MNHNS, CDR2 SASEGT. This CDR3 reads CASSEPSLISGVVSPDTQYF. DNA for the CDR3: TGTGCCAGCAGTGAACCAAGCTTGATTAGCGGGGTAGTGAGTCCAGATACGCAGTATTTT.

The rearrangement uses TRBV15 and TRBJ2-5, with TRBD2 matching over 9 bases. Germline V gene data show CDR1 as LNHNV and CDR2 as YYDKDF (reference sequence). The CDR3 is 19 amino acids. The J segment lost 5 bases and the V segment lost 0 bases, leaving 16 bases of the junction unmatched. In nucleotides, the CDR3 is TGTGCCACCAGCAGAGATAGTTATGCTAGCGGGGAATATGGGGAGACCCAGTACTTC. This codes for CATSRDSYASGEYGETQYF.

This rearrangement joins TRBV18 to TRBJ1-1, with a tentative D call TRBD1 (5 bases). Trimming took off 4 bases at V and 6 bases at J, with 12 bases between the two ends. The V gene's germline CDR1 is KGHSH and CDR2 LQKENI. This CDR3 comprises 13 residues. The CDR3, as DNA: TGTGCCAGCTCACAGGGGTGGGGGGCTGAAGCTTTCTTT. Its protein product is CASSQGWGAEAFF.

This chain uses TRBV2 with TRBJ1-6, with D maybe TRBD1 (6 bases). The germline gives CDR1 SNHLY, CDR2 FYNNEI. The CDR3 has 14 residues. V was clipped by 3 bases and J by 7 bases, with 10 bases between them. CDR3 amino acids: CASSDPGANSPLHF. CDR3 DNA: TGTGCCAGCAGTGACCCGGGGGCGAATTCACCCCTCCACTTT.

The chain carries TRBV12-5 and TRBJ1-3, with D hard to call. Germline CDR1 and CDR2: LGHNT and FRNRAP. The V and J ends lost 2 bases and 3 bases respectively, with 11 bases between them. The CDR3 is 15 residues long. CDR3 amino acids: CASGLPVVGGNTIYF. CDR3 coding DNA: TGTGCTAGTGGTTTGCCTGTAGTGGGTGGAAACACCATATATTTT.

V usage is TRBV27 and J usage is TRBJ1-2; 8 nucleotides line up with TRBD1. The germline gives CDR1 MNHEY, CDR2 SMNVEV (reference sequence). The CDR3 loop spans 15 amino acids. The V gene end was trimmed by 3 bases and the J gene end by 6 bases; junction bases not matched to a gene: 9. The CDR3 nucleotides are TGTGCCAGCAGTTTCGTGACAGGGGTAGCGGATGGCTACACCTTC. Translation gives CASSFVTGVADGYTF.

The gene calls are TRBV7-9 and TRBJ1-2, with TRBD1 matching over 9 bases. The germline CDR1 and CDR2 sequences are SEHNR and FQNEAQ (reference sequence). This CDR3 spans 16 amino acids. V lost 5 bases, J lost 9 bases, and 16 bases stayed unmatched. Here the CDR3 reads CASSPRGTGMDISYTF. The CDR3 DNA reads as TGTGCCAGCAGCCCCCGGGGGACAGGGATGGATATAAGCTACACCTTC.

A few counts support this clone. V and J are TRBV7-9 and TRBJ1-1, with TRBD1 matching 7 bases. J gave up 1 base and V 5 bases, and 4 bases lay outside the gene matches. Germline CDR1 is SEHNR and CDR2 is FQNEAQ (reference sequence). The CDR3 contains 14 residues. This chain's CDR3 is CASSIRTGNTEAFF. Written as DNA, the CDR3 is TGTGCCAGCAGCATCCGGACAGGGAACACTGAAGCTTTCTTT.

In nucleotides, the CDR3 is TGTGCCAGCAGTGGAGAGGCCGGGCCCCCCGCAGGCGAGCAGTACTTC. Translating it yields CASSGEAGPPAGEQYF. The chain carries TRBV6-1 and TRBJ2-7, with unresolved D. Per germline, CDR1 MNHNS and CDR2 SASEGT. The germline V and J ends were trimmed by 4 bases and 6 bases, with 22 bases remaining between them. The CDR3 is 16 amino acids.

The CDR3 DNA reads TGCAGCGTTGTGGGTTGGAGGGGGGGCCCAGGTAGCACCACACAGTTCTTC. Its translation: CSVVGWRGGPGSTTQFF. The chain carries TRBV29-1 and TRBJ2-1; a possible D gene is TRBD2 (7 bases). The CDR3 loop spans 17 amino acids. V was trimmed by 4 bases and J by 13 bases, leaving 32 bases between them. Germline V CDR1 and CDR2: SQVTM, ANQGSEA.

This clone was observed a single time. This chain joins TRBV14 and TRBJ2-3, with TRBD2 as a possible D gene (5 bases). Germline V gene data show CDR1 as SGHDN and CDR2 as FVKESK. This CDR3 is 17 amino acids long. The V end lost 0 bases, the J end lost 2 bases, and 15 bases lay between the germline ends. CDR3 bases: TGTGCCAGCAGCCAAGATTGGGGTCGGGATGACACAGATACGCAGTATTTT. It encodes CASSQDWGRDDTDTQYF.

The chain recombines TRBV13 with TRBJ2-1; perhaps TRBD2 as D (5 bases). Germline-derived CDR1 and CDR2 are PRHDT and FYEKMQ (reference sequence). There are 12 residues in the CDR3. The V gene lost 5 bases and the J gene lost 6 bases, with 8 bases spanning the gap. The CDR3 region has the DNA TGTGCCAGCAGCCGAGGAGGCAATGAGCAGTTCTTC. This sequence encodes CASSRGGNEQFF.

This clone has only a few counts. The CDR3 protein is CAIPRGTRSNTGELFF. The CDR3 region has the DNA TGTGCCATACCACGGGGGACTAGATCTAACACCGGGGAGCTGTTTTTT. This chain links TRBV5-4 with TRBJ2-2; 8 bases map to TRBD2. Unmatched junction bases numbered 12, after V lost 9 bases and J lost 2 bases. This CDR3 spans 16 amino acids. Per germline, CDR1 SGHNT and CDR2 YYREEE (reference sequence).

The rearrangement joins TRBV5-6 to TRBJ1-5; TRBD1 might be the D (5 bases). Germline V gene sequence: CDR1 SGHDT, CDR2 YYEEEE. This CDR3 has 15 residues. V was pared by 1 base and J by 2 bases, with 10 bases between. The CDR3 here is CASSLWGVGNQPQHF. The CDR3, as DNA: TGTGCCAGCAGCTTGTGGGGGGTAGGCAATCAGCCCCAGCATTTT.

The chain links TRBV9 to TRBJ2-5; D gene uncertain. The CDR3 is 14 residues long. V lost 0 bases and J lost 2, with 8 bases in between. Germline V gene lookup returns CDR1 SGDLS and CDR2 YYNGEE. CDR3 in amino acids: CASSVVGLQETQYF. The CDR3 DNA reads as TGTGCCAGCAGCGTAGTAGGTTTACAAGAGACCCAGTACTTC.

This clone was recorded only once. The rearrangement joins TRBV30 to TRBJ1-1; no definite D call. The CDR3 loop spans 9 amino acids. CDR1 and CDR2 (germline): GTSNPN, SVGIG (reference sequence). Trimming removed 7 bases at V and 11 bases at J, with 11 bases between. CDR3 loop: CASFPTAFF. As DNA, the CDR3 is TGTGCCTCCTTTCCCACGGCTTTCTTT. Using reference TRBV30 and TRBJ1-1 for the parts outside the CDR3, the full variable domain is SQTIHQWPATLVQPVGSPLSLECTVEGTSNPNLYWYRQAAGRGLQLLFYSVGIGQISSEVPQNLSASRPQDRQFILSSKKLLLSDSGFYLCASFPTAFFGQGTRLTVV.